The 2 T cell receptor beta chains reported below all come from one sample, sequenced in a study of beta chain features in type 1 diabetes (dated by TCRdb to 2016 to 2019). Receptor libraries were prepared by the immunoSEQ multiplex PCR assay. All of the isolated RNA was reverse transcribed with the High Capacity cDNA Reverse Transcription Kit, so expressed TCRB transcripts were sequenced. TCRdb obtained this table from immuneACCESS and retained in-frame rearrangements with V and J assigned. These tables miss some clones; where compared with another copy, unresolved V genes account for less than half of the shortfall, and the remainder is unexplained. The table for this sample lists roughly 170,000 clones; more than 10% of them were counted only once. The ten largest clones capture 0.62% of the sample. Sequencing was performed on central memory CD4+ T cells from blood. All receptors come from a woman aged 18-35 years in good health.

This clone was observed a handful of times. The chain couples TRBV20-1 to TRBJ2-1; no clear D. V dropped 0 bases and J dropped 9 bases, with 6 bases sitting between them. This CDR3 spans 11 amino acids. The germline CDR1 and CDR2 sequences are DFQATT and SNEGSKA (reference sequence). The CDR3: CSARDLFEQFF. As DNA, the CDR3 is TGCAGTGCTAGAGATCTATTTGAGCAGTTCTTC.

This clone has just a few counts. The V gene is TRBV25-1, the J gene TRBJ2-3, with TRBD2 identical over 10 bases. CDR3 length: 15 residues. CDR1 and CDR2 from the germline V gene are MGHDK and SYGVNS. Unmatched junction bases numbered 5, after V lost 4 bases and J lost 4 bases. This CDR3 reads CASSGGLARADTQYF. CDR3 nucleotide sequence: TGTGCCAGCAGTGGGGGACTAGCGCGTGCAGATACGCAGTATTTT.